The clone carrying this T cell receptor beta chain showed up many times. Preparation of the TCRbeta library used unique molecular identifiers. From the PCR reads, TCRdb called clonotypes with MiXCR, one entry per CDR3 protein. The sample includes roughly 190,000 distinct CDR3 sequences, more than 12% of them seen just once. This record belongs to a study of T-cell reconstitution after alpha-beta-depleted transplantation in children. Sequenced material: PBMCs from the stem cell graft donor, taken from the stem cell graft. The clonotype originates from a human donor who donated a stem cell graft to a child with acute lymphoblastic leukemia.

For the CDR3, the DNA is TGTGCCAGCCTATCCGGGACAGGGATGACAGATACGCAGTATTTT. Its protein product is CASLSGTGMTDTQYF. The chain is built from TRBV12-3 or TRBV12-4 and TRBJ2-3; 9 positions agree with TRBD1. Trimming removed 8 bases from V and 3 bases from J; junction bases left unmatched: 9. This CDR3 spans 15 amino acids.